The TCR beta chain described here comes from a study of identical twins. The CDR3 totals 16 residues. The V and J ends lost 2 bases and 4 bases respectively, with 17 bases between them. Looked up from germline, CDR1 is SGHTA and CDR2 is FQGNSA. This clonotype was counted many times. TCRdb processed the 5' RACE reads anew with MiXCR; each CDR3 protein has one entry. The sample has some 1,700,000 distinct CDR3 sequences; under 35% are singletons. The specimen was cord blood. The sequence was collected from a newborn girl in good health. The V call is TRBV7-2, the J call TRBJ2-5, with D perhaps matching TRBD2 (5 bases). The CDR3 spells CASSLTRGTIRETQYF. Here the CDR3 DNA reads TGTGCCAGCAGCTTAACCCGGGGAACGATTCGAGAGACCCAGTACTTC.